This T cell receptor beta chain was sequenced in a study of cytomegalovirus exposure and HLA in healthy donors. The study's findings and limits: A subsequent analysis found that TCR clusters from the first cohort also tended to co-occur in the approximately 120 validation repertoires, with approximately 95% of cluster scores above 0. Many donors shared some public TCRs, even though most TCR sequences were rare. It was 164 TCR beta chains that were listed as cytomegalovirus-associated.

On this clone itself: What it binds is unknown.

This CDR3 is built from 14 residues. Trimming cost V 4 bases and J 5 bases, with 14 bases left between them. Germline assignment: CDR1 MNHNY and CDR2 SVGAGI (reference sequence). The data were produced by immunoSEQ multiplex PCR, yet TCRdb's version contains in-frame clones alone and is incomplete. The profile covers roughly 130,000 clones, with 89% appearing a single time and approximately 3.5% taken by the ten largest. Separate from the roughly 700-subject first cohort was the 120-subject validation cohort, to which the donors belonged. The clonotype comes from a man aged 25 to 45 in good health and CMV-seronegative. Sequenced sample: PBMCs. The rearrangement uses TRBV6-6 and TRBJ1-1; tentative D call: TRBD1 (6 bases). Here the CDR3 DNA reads TGTGCCAGCAGTTCCGGACAAAGGGGGACTGAAGCTTTCTTT. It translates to CASSSGQRGTEAFF.